The 11 T cell receptor beta chains in this list originate from one sample, sequenced in a study of early stage breast cancer tumors. The assay was immunoSEQ multiplex PCR, and TCRdb's table has in-frame clones only and misses some. The repertoire has around 30,000 clones, about 70% of them found once; the top ten carry roughly a third. Material for sequencing was blood. The receptors derive from a person aged 50-59 years with breast cancer.

The chain couples TRBV7-3 to TRBJ1-2; possibly TRBD1 for D (6 bases). Trimming removed 5 bases at V and 10 bases at J, with 17 bases between. Germline V gives CDR1 SGHTA, CDR2 FQGTGA. This CDR3 has 13 amino acids. CDR3: CASSESGGANYTF. CDR3 DNA sequence: TGTGCCAGCAGCGAATCCGGGGGCGCGAACTACACCTTC.

DNA of the CDR3: TGTGCCAGCAGCAGAAGGGACAGCGTCTCTGGAAACACCATATATTTT. Its translation: CASSRRDSVSGNTIYF. This rearrangement joins TRBV7-8 to TRBJ1-3, with 7 bases matching TRBD1. The J segment lost 0 bases and the V segment lost 5 bases, leaving 7 bases of the junction unmatched. The CDR3 has 16 residues. CDR1 and CDR2 (germline): SGHVS, FQNEAQ.

V usage is TRBV2 and J usage is TRBJ2-7; 8 nucleotides match TRBD1. Germline trimming cut 5 bases from V and 4 bases from J; bases unmatched to any gene: 4. There are 13 residues in the CDR3. The germline V gene encodes CDR1 SNHLY and CDR2 FYNNEI. CDR3 region: CASSRDRLYEQYF. Here the CDR3 DNA reads TGTGCCAGCAGTCGGGACAGGCTTTACGAGCAGTACTTC.

CDR3 amino acids: CASSRGNNYGYTF. The DNA for the CDR3 is TGTGCCAGTTCCAGGGGAAATAACTATGGCTACACCTTC. The rearrangement links TRBV10-3 to TRBJ1-2; a possible D gene is TRBD1 (6 bases). The ends were cut back, 10 bases at V and 1 base at J, with 13 bases in the middle. This CDR3 comprises 13 residues. CDR1 is ENHRY and CDR2 is SYGVKD in the germline V gene.

The sample holds a few counts of this clone. The rearrangement links TRBV9 to TRBJ2-2; the D is unclear. The CDR3 consists of 15 residues. V was clipped by 0 bases and J by 6 bases, with 12 bases between them. Germline V lookup: CDR1 SGDLS, CDR2 YYNGEE. For the CDR3, the DNA is TGTGCCAGCAGCGTAGGTAGCACAAGGGCCGGGGAGCTGTTTTTT. Residues: CASSVGSTRAGELFF.

This clone has a single count. The chain employs TRBV18 and TRBJ1-1, with D hard to call. Trimming removed 3 bases from V and 6 bases from J, with 17 bases in between. The CDR3 sequence is 15 residues long. Germline CDR1 reads KGHSH; CDR2 reads LQKENI. CDR3 DNA sequence: TGTGCCAGCTCACCGCGGATCACAGTGGAATCTGAAGCTTTCTTT. The encoded protein is CASSPRITVESEAFF.

V and J are TRBV7-6 and TRBJ1-3, with D hard to call. The V gene lost 5 bases and the J gene lost 1 base, with 12 bases spanning the gap. CDR3 length: 15 amino acids. CDR1 and CDR2 from the germline V gene are SGHVS and FNYEAQ. The CDR3 DNA reads TGTGCCAGCAGCCCCCAAGTGGGATCTGGAAACACCATATATTTT. This translates into CASSPQVGSGNTIYF.

A remark on this clone: No DNA is shown, since the ends of the CDR3 on it are uncertain; the CDR3 is the one TCRdb lists. The gene calls are TRBV28 and TRBJ1-4. The CDR3 length is 14 residues, termini included. Germline CDR1 reads MDHEN; CDR2 reads SYDVKM. The CDR3 sequence: CASSSSNTNEKLFF.

This chain uses TRBV7-6 with TRBJ2-5, with TRBD1 as a possible D gene (6 bases). The CDR3 totals 13 residues. Germline V CDR1 and CDR2: SGHVS, FNYEAQ. With 4 bases removed from V and 6 bases from J, the gap between germline ends came to 12 bases. CDR3 residues: CASSSAWGQTQYF. The CDR3, as DNA: TGTGCCAGCAGCTCCGCCTGGGGGCAGACCCAGTACTTC.

The chain employs TRBV9 and TRBJ2-3; TRBD1 or TRBD2 may be the D gene (5 bases each). V dropped 4 bases and J dropped 2 bases, with 17 bases sitting between them. The germline V gene encodes CDR1 SGDLS and CDR2 YYNGEE. CDR3 length equals 16 residues. CDR3 coding DNA: TGTGCCAGCAGCTCAGGTCCGGGACCGGCCACAGATACGCAGTATTTT. Its protein is CASSSGPGPATDTQYF.

This sequence joins TRBV6-1 and TRBJ2-7, with 8 positions matching TRBD1. The CDR3 is made up of 15 amino acids. With V trimmed by 6 bases and J by 5 bases, 12 bases remained unmatched. Germline V gene sequence: CDR1 MNHNS, CDR2 SASEGT. Written as DNA, the CDR3 is TGTGCCAGCAGAGTTACTCGGGACAGGCCGAACGAGCAGTACTTC. It codes for CASRVTRDRPNEQYF.